What follows is one TCR beta chain and its context. Sequencing was performed with immunoSEQ multiplex PCR; in TCRdb, only in-frame clones are kept and a portion is missing. The sample holds approximately 210,000 clones, just under 85% seen once. This record belongs to a study of blood T cell repertoires in COVID-19. Across the whole study: In each case, the material was cDNA or gDNA derived from T cells, B-cell-depleted T cells, or PBMCs.

The CDR3 consists of 16 residues. CDR1 is SNHLY, CDR2 FYNNEI, per germline. Unmatched junction bases numbered 6, after V lost 3 bases and J lost 3 bases. The chain recombines TRBV2 with TRBJ2-2; 8 positions match TRBD2. Sample: peripheral blood. This sequence was found in a woman between 50 and 59 years old with active or convalescent COVID-19. In DNA, the CDR3 is TGTGCCAGCAGTGAGGACCCTAGCGGGTACACCGGGGAGCTGTTTTTT. Protein sequence: CASSEDPSGYTGELFF. The full variable domain, rest sourced from reference TRBV2 and TRBJ2-2, is EPEVTQTPSHQVTQMGQEVILRCVPISNHLYFYWYRQILGQKVEFLVSFYNNEISEKSEIFDDQFSVERPDGSNFTLKIRSTKLEDSAMYFCASSEDPSGYTGELFFGEGSRLTVL.